The 6 T cell receptor beta chains reported below all come from one sample, sequenced in a study of Ad26.COV2.S vaccination and SARS-CoV-2 variants. The assay was immunoSEQ multiplex PCR, and TCRdb's table has in-frame clones only and misses some. The data hold around 320,000 clones, with 85% to 90% observed a single time. Treatment here: some 20 received Ad26.COV2.S at low or high dose, single or two shots; five or six received placebo; per-sample allocation not given. Samples analyzed were those drawn on day 63 after the first vaccine or placebo injection. The sequencing here drew on peripheral blood, taken in a trial of Ad26.COV2.S vaccine versus placebo. The origin of the receptors is a person between 18 and 60 years old who received the Ad26.COV2.S COVID-19 vaccine or a placebo.

The J gene is TRBJ1-5, the V gene TRBV15; D is undetermined. The CDR3 sequence is 13 residues long. V lost 6 bases and J lost 2, with 8 bases in between. Germline loops: CDR1 LNHNV, CDR2 YYDKDF (reference sequence). The CDR3: CATRGGGNQPQHF. CDR3 nucleotides: TGTGCCACCAGGGGAGGTGGCAATCAGCCCCAGCATTTT.

This chain links TRBV5-1 with TRBJ2-7; no clear D. V shed 4 bases and J shed 6 bases, with 11 bases lying between them. CDR1 and CDR2 (germline): SGHRS, YFSETQ. The CDR3 runs 12 residues. This CDR3 is CASSQLGVEQYF. The CDR3 nucleotides read TGCGCCAGCAGCCAGCTAGGCGTCGAGCAGTACTTC.

This chain joins TRBV5-6 and TRBJ2-1; D unresolved. The germline V gene has CDR1 SGHDT and CDR2 YYEEEE. V was trimmed by 7 bases and J by 6 bases, leaving 11 bases between them. The CDR3 runs 12 residues. The CDR3: CASYLRANEQFF. CDR3 nucleotides: TGTGCCAGCTATCTGAGAGCCAATGAGCAGTTCTTC.

This chain uses TRBV5-1 with TRBJ2-2; D remains unclear. The CDR3 contains 16 residues. Germline values: CDR1 SGHRS, CDR2 YFSETQ. V lost 5 bases, J lost 1 base, and 15 bases lay in between. Here the CDR3 reads CASSSPRSMNTGELFF. The CDR3 DNA reads TGCGCCAGCAGTTCTCCTAGGTCGATGAACACCGGGGAGCTGTTTTTT.

The J gene is TRBJ2-2, the V gene TRBV4-2; D is undetermined. The CDR3 length is 15 residues. Germline loops: CDR1 LGHNA, CDR2 YNFKEQ. V gave up 0 bases and J gave up 4 bases, with 9 bases separating them. The chain's CDR3 is CASSQEAWGTGELFF. The CDR3 nucleotides are TGTGCCAGCAGCCAAGAGGCGTGGGGCACCGGGGAGCTGTTTTTT.

A few counts support this clone. The rearrangement links TRBV2 to TRBJ2-5; 15 bases are a match to TRBD2. V shed 5 bases and J 0 bases; nucleotides not matched to a gene: 4. CDR1 is SNHLY, CDR2 FYNNEI, per germline. The CDR3 consists of 17 residues. The CDR3 nucleotides read TGTGCCAGCAGTCCGGGACTAGCGGGGGGATACCAAGAGACCCAGTACTTC. This gives the protein CASSPGLAGGYQETQYF.